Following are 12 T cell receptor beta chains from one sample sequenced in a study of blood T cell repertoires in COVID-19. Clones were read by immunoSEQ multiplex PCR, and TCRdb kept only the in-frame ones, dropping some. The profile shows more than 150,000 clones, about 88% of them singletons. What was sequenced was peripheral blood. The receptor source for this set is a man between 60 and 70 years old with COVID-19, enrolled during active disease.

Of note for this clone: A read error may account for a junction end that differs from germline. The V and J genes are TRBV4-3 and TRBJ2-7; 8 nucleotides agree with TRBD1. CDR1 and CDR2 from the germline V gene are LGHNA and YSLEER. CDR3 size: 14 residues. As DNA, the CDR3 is TGCGCCAGCGCTACGGGTAATACAGGGGGGAACCTGCACTTC. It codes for CASATGNTGGNLHF.

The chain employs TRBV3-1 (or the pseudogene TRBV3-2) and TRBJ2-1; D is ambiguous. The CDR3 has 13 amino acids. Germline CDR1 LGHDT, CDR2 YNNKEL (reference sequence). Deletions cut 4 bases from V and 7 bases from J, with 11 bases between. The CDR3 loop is CASSRTFKNEQFF. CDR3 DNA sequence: TGTGCCAGCAGCCGTACTTTTAAGAATGAGCAGTTCTTC.

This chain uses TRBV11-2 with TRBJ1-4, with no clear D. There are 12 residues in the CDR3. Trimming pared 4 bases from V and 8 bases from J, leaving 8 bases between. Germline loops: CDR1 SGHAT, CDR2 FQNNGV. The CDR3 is CASSWPGEKLFF. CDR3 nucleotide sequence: TGTGCCAGCAGCTGGCCCGGGGAAAAACTGTTTTTT.

This chain's CDR3 is CASSYYGQGWTDTQYF. CDR3 bases: TGTGCCAGCAGTTATTATGGACAGGGGTGGACAGATACGCAGTATTTT. The chain employs TRBV6-2 or TRBV6-3 and TRBJ2-3, with 9 bases matching TRBD1. Germline V gene lookup returns CDR1 MNHEY and CDR2 SVGEGT. V shed 3 bases and J 3 bases; nucleotides not matched to a gene: 7. This CDR3 contains 16 residues.

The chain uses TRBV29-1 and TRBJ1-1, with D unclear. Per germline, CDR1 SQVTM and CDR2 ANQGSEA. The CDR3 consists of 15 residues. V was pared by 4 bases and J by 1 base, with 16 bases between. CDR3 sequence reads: CSVVIGGRKNTEAFF. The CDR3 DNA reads TGCAGCGTTGTAATTGGAGGGCGGAAGAACACTGAAGCTTTCTTT.

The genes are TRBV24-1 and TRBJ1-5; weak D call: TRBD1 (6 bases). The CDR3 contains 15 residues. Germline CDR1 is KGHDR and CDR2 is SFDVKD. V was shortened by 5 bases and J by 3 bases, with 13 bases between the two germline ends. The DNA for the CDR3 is TGTGCCACCAGTGGATCGACAGGTTTCAATCAGCCCCAGCATTTT. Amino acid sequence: CATSGSTGFNQPQHF.

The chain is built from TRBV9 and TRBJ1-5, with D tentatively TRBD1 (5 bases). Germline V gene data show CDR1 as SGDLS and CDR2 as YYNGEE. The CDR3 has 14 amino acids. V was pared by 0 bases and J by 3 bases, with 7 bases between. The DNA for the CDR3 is TGTGCCAGCAGCGTAGGACAGTCCAATCAGCCCCAGCATTTT. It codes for CASSVGQSNQPQHF.

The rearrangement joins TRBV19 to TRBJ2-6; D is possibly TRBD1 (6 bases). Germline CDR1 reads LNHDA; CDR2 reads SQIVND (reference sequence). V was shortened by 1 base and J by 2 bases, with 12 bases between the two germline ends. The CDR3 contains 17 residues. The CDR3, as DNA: TGTGCCAGTAGTATAGGTGCTGGGGGCGCTGGGGCCAACGTCCTGACTTTC. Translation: CASSIGAGGAGANVLTF. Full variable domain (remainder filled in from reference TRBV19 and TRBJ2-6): DGGITQSPKYLFRKEGQNVTLSCEQNLNHDAMYWYRQDPGQGLRLIYYSQIVNDFQKGDIAEGYSVSREKKESFPLTVTSAQKNPTAFYLCASSIGAGGAGANVLTFGAGSRLTVL.

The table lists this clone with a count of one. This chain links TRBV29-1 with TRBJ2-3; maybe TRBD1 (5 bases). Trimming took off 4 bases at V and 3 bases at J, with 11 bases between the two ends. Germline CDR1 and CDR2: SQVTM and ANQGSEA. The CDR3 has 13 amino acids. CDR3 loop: CSVASGRTDTQYF. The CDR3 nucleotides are TGCAGCGTTGCTTCAGGGCGGACAGATACGCAGTATTTT.

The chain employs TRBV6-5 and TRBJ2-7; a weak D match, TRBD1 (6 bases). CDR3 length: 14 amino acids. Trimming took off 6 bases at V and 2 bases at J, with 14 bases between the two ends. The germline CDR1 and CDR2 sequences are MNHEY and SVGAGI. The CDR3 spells CASRGAGGPYEQYF. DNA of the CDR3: TGTGCCAGCAGGGGGGCTGGCGGGCCCTACGAGCAGTACTTC.

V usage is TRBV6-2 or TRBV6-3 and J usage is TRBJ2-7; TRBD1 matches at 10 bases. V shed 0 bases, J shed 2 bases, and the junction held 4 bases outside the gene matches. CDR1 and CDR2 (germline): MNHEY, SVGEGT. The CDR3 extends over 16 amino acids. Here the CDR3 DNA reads TGTGCCAGCAGTTACTCGACGGGACAGGGGCCCTACGAGCAGTACTTC. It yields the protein CASSYSTGQGPYEQYF.

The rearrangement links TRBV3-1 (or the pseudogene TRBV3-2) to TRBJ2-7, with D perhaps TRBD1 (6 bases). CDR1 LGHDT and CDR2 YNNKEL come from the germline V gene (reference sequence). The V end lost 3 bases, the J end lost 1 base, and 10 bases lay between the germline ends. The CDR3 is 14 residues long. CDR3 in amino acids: CASSHLQGSYEQYF. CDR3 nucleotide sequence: TGTGCCAGCAGCCACTTACAGGGATCCTACGAGCAGTACTTC.